The 26 T cell receptor beta chains presented below share a single source sample, sequenced in a study of blood T cell repertoires in COVID-19. Clones were read by immunoSEQ multiplex PCR, and TCRdb kept only the in-frame ones, dropping some. The sample has some 80,000 clones, approximately 91% seen once. The sample taken for sequencing was peripheral blood. These receptors all come from a man aged 50-60 years with COVID-19, enrolled during active disease.

This sequence joins TRBV5-1 and TRBJ2-1; 9 bases fit TRBD2. This CDR3 comprises 14 residues. V lost 1 base to trimming and J lost 9 bases; unmatched junction nucleotides: 5. Germline CDR1 reads SGHRS; CDR2 reads YFSETQ. The CDR3 spells CASSLTGLAPEQFF. In DNA, the CDR3 is TGCGCCAGCAGCTTGACGGGACTAGCCCCTGAGCAGTTCTTC. The complete variable domain, with remaining parts taken from reference TRBV5-1 and TRBJ2-1, reads KAGVTQTPRYLIKTRGQQVTLSCSPISGHRSVSWYQQTPGQGLQFLFEYFSETQRNKGNFPGRFSGRQFSNSRSEMNVSTLELGDSALYLCASSLTGLAPEQFFGPGTRLTVL.

This clone was picked up one time. The gene calls are TRBV21-1 and TRBJ2-5; the D segment call TRBD1 is taken from the table without a DNA check. TRBV21-1 is labeled a pseudogene. This CDR3 has 16 residues. CDR3 nucleotides: TGTGCCAGCAACACCGGGACAGGGGAGGTCGGGGAGACCCAGTACTTC. Its protein product is CASNTGTGEVGETQYF.

The chain carries TRBV6-5 and TRBJ1-4, with TRBD1 as a possible D gene (6 bases). This CDR3 is built from 15 residues. The ends were cut back, 7 bases at V and 0 bases at J, with 12 bases in the middle. Germline CDR1 reads MNHEY; CDR2 reads SVGAGI. The CDR3 is CASKDGQSTNEKLFF. The CDR3 region has the DNA TGTGCCAGCAAGGATGGACAGTCAACTAATGAAAAACTGTTTTTT.

This clone was seen a handful of times. This chain joins TRBV9 and TRBJ1-5; D call uncertain. The CDR3 runs 15 residues. V lost 0 bases to trimming and J lost 5 bases, with 12 bases between them. CDR1 and CDR2 from the germline V gene are SGDLS and YYNGEE. The CDR3, as DNA: TGTGCCAGCAGCGTAGAAGGAGGGTTGGATCAGCCCCAGCATTTT. Its protein product is CASSVEGGLDQPQHF.

The V gene is TRBV15, the J gene TRBJ2-6; D gene uncertain. Trimming took off 5 bases at V and 6 bases at J, with 11 bases between the two ends. CDR3 length: 14 residues. Germline loops: CDR1 LNHNV, CDR2 YYDKDF (reference sequence). CDR3 nucleotide sequence: TGTGCCACCAGCGGCAGGCCCGTGGCCAACGTCCTGACTTTC. Its protein product is CATSGRPVANVLTF.

The chain joins TRBV7-9 to TRBJ2-1; D is unclear. Deletions cut 5 bases from V and 0 bases from J, with 11 bases between. From germline, CDR1 is SEHNR and CDR2 FQNEAQ (reference sequence). This CDR3 has 15 amino acids. The CDR3 protein is CASSPSGFSYNEQFF. The CDR3 DNA reads as TGTGCCAGCAGCCCGTCGGGTTTCTCCTACAATGAGCAGTTCTTC.

The CDR3 DNA reads TGTGCCAGTAGTATGAGGGGGGGAAGTAGCGAGGTCGGTGCGGAGACCCAGTACTTC. It codes for CASSMRGGSSEVGAETQYF. The chain uses TRBV19 and TRBJ2-5; D is perhaps TRBD2 (7 bases). The germline V gene has CDR1 LNHDA and CDR2 SQIVND (reference sequence). V dropped 3 bases and J dropped 5 bases, with 28 bases sitting between them. The CDR3 is 19 residues long.

J is TRBJ1-2 and V is TRBV4-1, with 10 nucleotides matching TRBD1. Trimming removed 0 bases from V and 5 bases from J; junction bases left unmatched: 6. Germline V gene data show CDR1 as MGHRA and CDR2 as YSYEKL. The CDR3 loop spans 16 amino acids. The CDR3 spells CASSQDRDRGLYGYTF. For the CDR3, the DNA is TGCGCCAGCAGCCAAGACCGGGACAGGGGTTTGTATGGCTACACCTTC.

The chain uses TRBV7-2 and TRBJ2-7; weak D call: TRBD2 (5 bases). The CDR3 covers 15 residues. CDR1 SGHTA and CDR2 FQGNSA come from the germline V gene. Trimming cost V 1 base and J 1 base, with 11 bases left between them. CDR3 nucleotides: TGTGCCAGCAGCTTAGAAGGGAGATCGTCCTACGAGCAGTACTTC. Translation: CASSLEGRSSYEQYF.

This chain joins TRBV30 and TRBJ1-3; the D is unclear. Trimming pared 2 bases from V and 4 bases from J, leaving 9 bases between. The CDR3 loop spans 13 amino acids. The germline V gene encodes CDR1 GTSNPN and CDR2 SVGIG (reference sequence). This CDR3 reads CAWSQVPGNTIYF. CDR3 in DNA: TGTGCCTGGAGTCAGGTTCCCGGAAACACCATATATTTT.

The chain has TRBV10-3 and TRBJ2-7; unclear D gene. The CDR3 has 12 residues. Trimming took 5 bases from V and 0 from J, leaving 5 bases between them. Germline V CDR1 and CDR2: ENHRY, SYGVKD. The CDR3 DNA reads TGTGCCATCAGTCCCAACTCCTACGAGCAGTACTTC. Its translation: CAISPNSYEQYF.

The rearrangement uses TRBV5-1 and TRBJ2-1, with D possibly TRBD2 on 6 matching bases. Germline CDR1 SGHRS, CDR2 YFSETQ. V was pared by 2 bases and J by 0 bases, with 12 bases between. The CDR3 length is 16 residues. The CDR3 nucleotides read TGCGCCAGCAGCTTTACGGGAGCTCCCTCCTACAATGAGCAGTTCTTC. Translated, it gives CASSFTGAPSYNEQFF.

This chain's CDR3 is CASIQIWEQREQFF. The DNA of the CDR3 is TGTGCCAGCATCCAGATATGGGAGCAGAGGGAGCAGTTCTTC. The rearrangement links TRBV2 to TRBJ2-1; maybe TRBD2 (5 bases). The CDR3 is 14 residues long. Germline-derived CDR1 and CDR2 are SNHLY and FYNNEI. The V and J ends lost 7 bases and 10 bases respectively, with 20 bases between them. The full variable domain, its missing parts supplied by reference TRBV2 and TRBJ2-1, is EPEVTQTPSHQVTQMGQEVILRCVPISNHLYFYWYRQILGQKVEFLVSFYNNEISEKSEIFDDQFSVERPDGSNFTLKIRSTKLEDSAMYFCASIQIWEQREQFFGPGTRLTVL.

The V gene is TRBV19, the J gene TRBJ2-3; 7 bases line up with TRBD2. Losses at the gene ends were 5 bases for V and 2 bases for J; bases not matched to a gene: 10. The CDR3 contains 16 residues. The germline CDR1 and CDR2 sequences are LNHDA and SQIVND (reference sequence). In DNA form, the CDR3 reads TGTGCCAGTAGTCTGGGGGGGTCCCTCAACACAGATACGCAGTATTTT. Protein product: CASSLGGSLNTDTQYF.

This clone has more than one count but fewer than ten. The chain recombines TRBV5-1 with TRBJ2-1; tentative D call: TRBD2 (6 bases). The CDR3 sequence is 16 residues long. V dropped 0 bases and J dropped 7 bases, with 17 bases sitting between them. Germline CDR1 SGHRS, CDR2 YFSETQ. CDR3: CASSLVSGVGKNEQFF. In DNA form, the CDR3 reads TGCGCCAGCAGCTTGGTTAGCGGAGTGGGTAAGAATGAGCAGTTCTTC.

V gene TRBV7-2 combines with J gene TRBJ1-3; a possible D gene is TRBD1 (6 bases). Germline-derived CDR1 and CDR2 are SGHTA and FQGNSA. V lost 5 bases, J lost 0 bases, and 8 bases lay in between. The CDR3 runs to 14 residues. The CDR3 loop reads CASSRDISGNTIYF. In nucleotides, the CDR3 is TGTGCCAGCAGCCGGGACATCTCTGGAAACACCATATATTTT.

The chain combines TRBV27 with TRBJ2-7; D is unclear. This CDR3 is 16 amino acids long. V shed 7 bases and J shed 6 bases, with 25 bases lying between them. CDR1 is MNHEY and CDR2 is SMNVEV in the germline V gene (reference sequence). In nucleotides, the CDR3 is TGTGCCAGCACTGCGAGACCTAGAGAGTTCGTCACCGAGCAGTACTTC. It encodes CASTARPREFVTEQYF.

V usage is TRBV24-1 and J usage is TRBJ2-1; TRBD2 matches 7 bases. Looked up from germline, CDR1 is KGHDR and CDR2 is SFDVKD. The CDR3 is made up of 12 amino acids. V dropped 7 bases and J dropped 10; count of bases not matched to a gene: 6. CDR3 bases: TGTGCCACCAGGGGAGGGGAGAAGGAGCAGTTCTTC. As protein: CATRGGEKEQFF.

The chain links TRBV5-1 to TRBJ2-2; weak D call: TRBD1 (6 bases). The V end was cut by 1 base, the J end by 7 bases, with 11 bases between. Germline V gives CDR1 SGHRS, CDR2 YFSETQ. The CDR3 consists of 14 residues. CDR3 nucleotide sequence: TGCGCCAGCAGCTTGAGACCGACAGGCGGGGAGCTGTTTTTT. Translating gives CASSLRPTGGELFF.

The rearrangement links TRBV10-3 to TRBJ1-3; a possible D gene is TRBD1 (5 bases). Germline V gene data show CDR1 as ENHRY and CDR2 as SYGVKD. The CDR3 covers 15 residues. Trimming stripped 10 bases from V and 5 bases from J, with 21 bases between. The CDR3 spells CATGGSAVGRNTIYF. CDR3 sequence (DNA): TGTGCCACCGGGGGATCGGCAGTAGGTAGAAACACCATATATTTT.

This sequence joins TRBV19 and TRBJ2-4, with D perhaps matching TRBD1 (5 bases). The CDR3 runs to 15 residues. The V gene lost 0 bases and the J gene lost 4 bases, with 10 bases spanning the gap. Germline values: CDR1 LNHDA, CDR2 SQIVND (reference sequence). CDR3 nucleotide sequence: TGTGCCAGTAGTATAGAGTGGCAGGGTAAAAACATTCAGTACTTC. It is translated as CASSIEWQGKNIQYF.

This chain uses TRBV29-1 with TRBJ1-2; 10 positions agree with TRBD1. Germline CDR1 reads SQVTM; CDR2 reads ANQGSEA. The CDR3 totals 16 residues. V shed 5 bases and J 0 bases; nucleotides not matched to a gene: 9. CDR3 amino acids: CSVQTRDRGSNYGYTF. In nucleotides, the CDR3 is TGCAGCGTTCAAACCCGGGACAGGGGATCTAACTATGGCTACACCTTC.

J is TRBJ1-2 and V is TRBV28; D not certain. From germline, CDR1 is MDHEN and CDR2 SYDVKM. Between the trimmed V and J ends, which lost 6 bases and 2 bases, there was a span of 10 bases. The CDR3 length is 13 residues. CDR3 sequence: CASRASMNYGYTF. The CDR3 DNA sequence: TGTGCCAGCAGGGCTAGTATGAACTATGGCTACACCTTC.

The chain is built from TRBV28 and TRBJ1-2; D ambiguous. This CDR3 has 15 amino acids. Germline V gene sequence: CDR1 MDHEN, CDR2 SYDVKM. V shed 6 bases and J shed 2 bases, with 16 bases lying between them. The CDR3 reads CASRGPYAVNYGYTF. The DNA of the CDR3 is TGTGCCAGCAGGGGCCCCTATGCAGTAAACTATGGCTACACCTTC.

The rearrangement links TRBV30 to TRBJ2-3, with D unresolved. Germline V gives CDR1 GTSNPN, CDR2 SVGIG (reference sequence). The CDR3 contains 11 residues. The V gene lost 0 bases and the J gene lost 6 bases, with 4 bases spanning the gap. CDR3 loop: CAWSVTDTQYF. DNA for the CDR3: TGTGCCTGGAGTGTTACTGATACGCAGTATTTT. The variable domain in full, completed from reference TRBV30 and TRBJ2-3, reads SQTIHQWPATLVQPVGSPLSLECTVEGTSNPNLYWYRQAAGRGLQLLFYSVGIGQISSEVPQNLSASRPQDRQFILSSKKLLLSDSGFYLCAWSVTDTQYFGPGTRLTVL.

This sequence joins TRBV5-6 and TRBJ2-1, with 7 bases identical to TRBD2. Germline lookup yields CDR1 SGHDT and CDR2 YYEEEE. CDR3 size: 14 residues. Germline trimming cut 4 bases from V and 4 bases from J; bases unmatched to any gene: 5. The CDR3 sequence: CASSGLAEYNEQFF. The CDR3 nucleotides read TGTGCCAGCAGCGGGCTAGCGGAATACAATGAGCAGTTCTTC.